These 30 T cell receptor beta chains share one sample of origin, sequenced in a study of T cells expressing NK-cell markers. TCRdb reprocessed the 5' RACE reads, keeping one entry per CDR3 protein, no DNA. With approximately 690 distinct CDR3 sequences in the sample, the ten largest clones hold 20% to 25%. Sequenced sample: blood T cells: a sorted CD56 or NKG2C T cell subset, CD4+ or CD8+ T cells, or bulk PBMC T cells (not recorded which). These TCRs come from a woman aged 18-70 years in good health.

This clonotype registers medium-sized by frequency. This CDR3 reads CASSGAGGSYNEQFF. The V gene is TRBV6-4, the J gene TRBJ2-1; with no DNA, the TCRdb D assignment of TRBD2 cannot be verified. The V gene's germline CDR1 is MRHNA and CDR2 SNTAGT. The CDR3 consists of 15 residues.

Its frequency marks this clonotype as medium-sized (0.01 to 0.1%). The CDR3 is CACGAGAYNEQFF. The chain joins TRBV19 to TRBJ2-1; lacking DNA, the TRBD1 call made by TCRdb goes unchecked. This CDR3 contains 13 residues. Germline values: CDR1 LNHDA, CDR2 SQIVND (reference sequence).

According to its frequency, this clonotype is medium-sized. The J gene is TRBJ2-1, the V gene TRBV20-1; the TCRdb call, TRBD1, lacks DNA for checking. Looked up from germline, CDR1 is DFQATT and CDR2 is SNEGSKA (reference sequence). This CDR3 has 14 amino acids. This chain's CDR3 is CSADAGRDYNEQFF.

This chain links TRBV12-3 or TRBV12-4 with TRBJ1-5; TCRdb gives TRBD1 as the D gene, but with no DNA this cannot be confirmed. This CDR3 has 17 amino acids. The CDR3 here is CASNRDRVHYSNQPQHF.

According to its frequency, this clonotype is large. This rearrangement joins TRBV5-1 to TRBJ2-1; TCRdb indicates TRBD2, and absent DNA this call remains unverified. The CDR3 totals 15 residues. Germline assignment: CDR1 SGHRS and CDR2 YFSETQ. The CDR3 reads CASSTGTSDVGEQFF.

By frequency, this clonotype is medium-sized. This chain connects TRBV19 to TRBJ2-1; TCRdb calls TRBD2, which cannot be checked without DNA. The CDR3 extends over 18 amino acids. CDR1 and CDR2 (germline): LNHDA, SQIVND (reference sequence). CDR3 residues: CASTLGTFESSSYNEQFF.

This clonotype is identified as medium-sized from frequency. The V and J genes are TRBV4-3 and TRBJ2-1; TCRdb's D gene call, TRBD1, goes unchecked for lack of DNA. Germline V gives CDR1 LGHNA, CDR2 YSLEER. The CDR3 has 16 amino acids. The CDR3 sequence is CASSQVPGQASNEQFF.

Frequency places this clonotype as large (0.1 to 1%). This chain connects TRBV25-1 to TRBJ1-5. The CDR3 contains 12 residues. Germline V lookup: CDR1 MGHDK, CDR2 SYGVNS. The CDR3: CASGGGNQPQHF.

This clonotype ranks as medium-sized in terms of frequency. The V and J genes are TRBV4-3 and TRBJ2-7; TCRdb names TRBD1, which stays unverified in the absence of DNA. The germline gives CDR1 LGHNA, CDR2 YSLEER. The CDR3 covers 15 residues. The CDR3 sequence: CASSQGQGEAYEQYF.

This clonotype counts as large by frequency. The rearrangement links TRBV6-2 or TRBV6-3 to TRBJ2-1. This CDR3 comprises 14 residues. From germline, CDR1 is MNHEY and CDR2 SVGEGT. The CDR3 spells CASAGGSSYNEQFF.

The chain carries TRBV20-1 and TRBJ2-3; the TCRdb D gene call, TRBD2, has no DNA to confirm it. CDR1 and CDR2 (germline): DFQATT, SNEGSKA (reference sequence). The CDR3 has 16 residues. The chain's CDR3 is CSARDIASGDTDTQYF.

This clonotype is labeled large based on frequency. This chain connects TRBV4-2 to TRBJ2-3; TCRdb reports TRBD2, a call that lacks DNA to check it against. The germline CDR1 and CDR2 sequences are LGHNA and YNFKEQ. CDR3 length: 16 amino acids. CDR3 region: CASSQERERSTDTQYF.

According to its frequency, this clonotype is medium-sized. The chain recombines TRBV4-2 with TRBJ2-7; the TCRdb call, TRBD2, lacks DNA for checking. The CDR3 extends over 14 amino acids. Germline V gene lookup returns CDR1 LGHNA and CDR2 YNFKEQ. CDR3: CASSPEAGSYEQYF.

This clonotype counts as large by frequency. This sequence joins TRBV4-3 and TRBJ2-6; absent DNA, TCRdb's TRBD1 call cannot be checked. The CDR3 has 16 residues. Germline V gene lookup returns CDR1 LGHNA and CDR2 YSLEER. CDR3 protein: CASSQVGGGGANVLTF.

By frequency, this clonotype registers hyperexpanded. V gene TRBV12-3 or TRBV12-4 combines with J gene TRBJ1-5; there is no DNA to check the TCRdb D call of TRBD1. The CDR3 totals 18 residues. The CDR3 here is CASSNRDRVHYSNQPQHF.

This clonotype ranks as medium-sized in terms of frequency. The chain couples TRBV20-1 to TRBJ2-1; TCRdb gives TRBD2 as the D gene, but with no DNA this cannot be confirmed. This CDR3 is built from 17 residues. The germline V gene has CDR1 DFQATT and CDR2 SNEGSKA (reference sequence). The CDR3 sequence is CSAPSSGPSGDYNEQFF.

By frequency, this clonotype registers medium-sized. V usage is TRBV30 and J usage is TRBJ2-6; TCRdb designates TRBD1, a call that cannot be tested without DNA. CDR1 and CDR2 from the germline V gene are GTSNPN and SVGIG (reference sequence). This CDR3 has 16 amino acids. CDR3: CAWSVLGHSGANVLTF.

In terms of frequency, this clonotype is large (0.1 to 1%). This chain joins TRBV15 and TRBJ2-6; there is no DNA to check the TCRdb D call of TRBD2. CDR1 and CDR2 from the germline V gene are LNHNV and YYDKDF (reference sequence). The CDR3 sequence is 16 residues long. CDR3 sequence: CATSPSGGSGANVLTF.

The chain employs TRBV20-1 and TRBJ2-5; as DNA is missing, the TRBD1 call by TCRdb cannot be tested. This CDR3 spans 15 amino acids. The germline CDR1 and CDR2 sequences are DFQATT and SNEGSKA (reference sequence). This CDR3 reads CSARPTTGDVETQYF.

This sequence joins TRBV6-4 and TRBJ2-2; the TCRdb D gene call, TRBD2, has no DNA to confirm it. CDR1 and CDR2 (germline): MRHNA, SNTAGT. The CDR3 is 15 residues long. The CDR3 sequence: CASKEGLGDTGELFF.

By frequency, this clonotype is large (0.1 to 1%). The rearrangement links TRBV6-4 to TRBJ2-3; absent DNA, TCRdb's TRBD1 call cannot be checked. Germline V lookup: CDR1 MRHNA, CDR2 SNTAGT. CDR3 length: 14 residues. The CDR3 spells CASSPQGGADTQYF.

Its frequency marks this clonotype as medium-sized. This rearrangement joins TRBV6-1 to TRBJ1-5. CDR3 length: 14 amino acids. Germline CDR1 and CDR2: MNHNS and SASEGT. The CDR3 loop reads CASSEREENQPQHF.

This clonotype shows up as medium-sized by frequency. This sequence joins TRBV23-1 and TRBJ1-5; TCRdb proposes TRBD1, but this gene call is untestable without DNA. TRBV23-1 is labeled an ORF, and its function is uncertain. CDR3 size: 14 residues. The CDR3 here is CASSRGGGNQPQHF.

This clonotype is identified as medium-sized from frequency. This rearrangement joins TRBV20-1 to TRBJ2-5; TCRdb proposes TRBD1, but this gene call is untestable without DNA. The CDR3 spans 14 residues. Germline values: CDR1 DFQATT, CDR2 SNEGSKA (reference sequence). This chain's CDR3 is CSARTGGRGETQYF.

Measured by frequency, this clonotype is medium-sized. This chain connects TRBV20-1 to TRBJ2-5; TCRdb names TRBD2, which stays unverified in the absence of DNA. Germline V CDR1 and CDR2: DFQATT, SNEGSKA (reference sequence). The CDR3 has 16 amino acids. This CDR3 is CSARPLAGGDQETQYF.

According to its frequency, this clonotype is medium-sized. The chain recombines TRBV7-2 with TRBJ1-5; TCRdb reports TRBD1, a call that lacks DNA to check it against. There are 17 residues in the CDR3. CDR1 and CDR2 (germline): SGHTA, FQGNSA. CDR3 in amino acids: CASSHSPGNRGNQPQHF. Together with reference TRBV7-2 and TRBJ1-5, the CDR3 gives the full variable domain: GAGVSQSPSNKVTEKGKDVELRCDPISGHTALYWYRQSLGQGLEFLIYFQGNSAPDKSGLPSDRFSAERTGGSVSTLTIQRTQQEDSAVYLCASSHSPGNRGNQPQHFGDGTRLSIL.

Frequency places this clonotype as large. The chain carries TRBV6-4 and TRBJ2-2; TCRdb selects TRBD1, and the lack of DNA leaves this call unchecked. The CDR3 loop spans 16 amino acids. From germline, CDR1 is MRHNA and CDR2 SNTAGT. CDR3 in amino acids: CASTSSTQGSVGELFF.

This clonotype is labeled medium-sized based on frequency. The chain couples TRBV6-2 or TRBV6-3 to TRBJ2-7; the D call from TCRdb, TRBD2, cannot be confirmed without DNA. CDR1 and CDR2 (germline): MNHEY, SVGEGT. This CDR3 region has 14 residues. CDR3 protein: CASSTGLASGEQYF.

This clonotype is medium-sized by frequency. The V call is TRBV6-2 or TRBV6-3, the J call TRBJ2-5. The CDR3 extends over 13 amino acids. Germline V gives CDR1 MNHEY, CDR2 SVGEGT. CDR3 protein: CASSLTVEETQYF.

According to its frequency, this clonotype is medium-sized (0.01 to 0.1%). V and J are TRBV20-1 and TRBJ1-5; TCRdb outputs TRBD1, but without DNA this stays unchecked. The CDR3 sequence is 16 residues long. Germline CDR1 DFQATT, CDR2 SNEGSKA (reference sequence). The CDR3 region is CSARPLGQGEIQPQHF.